The 29 T cell receptor beta chains below come from one sample, sequenced in a study of vaccination effects on CD4 cells after COVID-19. Assay: immunoSEQ multiplex PCR; the TCRdb copy retains only in-frame clones and omits some. The table shows around 27,000 clones, with 60% to 80% occurring only once. Their cognate antigens are unknown. CD4+ T cell isolation took place after 10 days of culture. The starting material was CD4+ T cells from PBMCs cultured without peptide, obtained before COVID-19 vaccination. Receptors originate from a human donor who received a COVID-19 vaccine.

V and J are TRBV5-4 and TRBJ2-3; D is unresolved. Trimming removed 4 bases at V and 0 bases at J, with 12 bases between. This CDR3 has 15 residues. Germline V gives CDR1 SGHNT, CDR2 YYREEE (reference sequence). CDR3 coding DNA: TGTGCCAGCAGCCGGGCGGAAACTAGCACAGATACGCAGTATTTT. It yields the protein CASSRAETSTDTQYF.

The V call is TRBV19, the J call TRBJ2-1; D remains ambiguous. This CDR3 has 13 residues. V lost 4 bases, J lost 4 bases, and 8 bases lay in between. The V gene's germline CDR1 is LNHDA and CDR2 SQIVND (reference sequence). In nucleotides, the CDR3 is TGTGCCAGTAGTACCCACACTTACAATGAGCAGTTCTTC. Protein: CASSTHTYNEQFF.

This sequence joins TRBV4-2 and TRBJ2-3, with 13 bases aligning to TRBD2. CDR3 size: 18 residues. Losses at the gene ends were 4 bases for V and 3 bases for J; bases not matched to a gene: 10. CDR1 and CDR2 from the germline V gene are LGHNA and YNFKEQ. CDR3 protein: CASSLAGLAGLGTDTQYF. CDR3 DNA: TGTGCCAGCAGCCTTGCGGGACTAGCGGGATTAGGGACAGATACGCAGTATTTT.

J is TRBJ2-5 and V is TRBV2; D is undetermined. V lost 7 bases, J lost 4 bases, and 13 bases lay in between. CDR3 length: 13 amino acids. Germline-derived CDR1 and CDR2 are SNHLY and FYNNEI. The CDR3 is CASMADNLETQYF. Here the CDR3 DNA reads TGTGCCAGCATGGCGGATAACTTAGAGACCCAGTACTTC.

V usage is TRBV12-5 and J usage is TRBJ2-3; 8 bases are shared with TRBD2. Germline loops: CDR1 LGHNT, CDR2 FRNRAP. This CDR3 has 16 residues. J lost 1 base, V lost 6 bases, and 9 bases had no gene match. The CDR3 loop reads CASGESGRWGTDTQYF. The CDR3 DNA is TGTGCTAGTGGAGAAAGCGGGAGATGGGGCACAGATACGCAGTATTTT.

The V and J genes are TRBV7-2 and TRBJ1-4; TRBD1 matches 7 bases. The V segment lost 2 bases and the J segment 5 bases; nucleotides outside the gene matches: 8. CDR3 size: 16 residues. Germline CDR1 reads SGHTA; CDR2 reads FQGNSA. CDR3 DNA: TGTGCCAGCAGCTTAAGTCCGGGACAGCTCAATGAAAAACTGTTTTTT. Its protein product is CASSLSPGQLNEKLFF.

The rearrangement uses TRBV11-2 and TRBJ1-4; D not resolved. The CDR3 extends over 13 amino acids. The germline V gene has CDR1 SGHAT and CDR2 FQNNGV. The V and J ends lost 1 base and 6 bases respectively, with 6 bases between them. CDR3 sequence (DNA): TGTGCCAGCAGCTTAGCAATTTATGAAAAACTGTTTTTT. Its translation: CASSLAIYEKLFF. Supplemented by reference TRBV11-2 and TRBJ1-4, the full variable domain reads EAGVAQSPRYKIIEKRQSVAFWCNPISGHATLYWYQQILGQGPKLLIQFQNNGVVDDSQLPKDRFSAERLKGVDSTLKIQPAKLEDSAVYLCASSLAIYEKLFFGSGTQLSVL.

This clone was seen only a few times. The rearrangement joins TRBV10-1 to TRBJ2-7; 7 nucleotides match TRBD1. There are 15 residues in the CDR3. Germline assignment: CDR1 WNHNN and CDR2 SYGVQD (reference sequence). V dropped 0 bases and J dropped 2; count of bases not matched to a gene: 4. The CDR3: CASSESPTGPYEQYF. The CDR3 DNA is TGCGCCAGCAGTGAGTCGCCGACAGGGCCCTACGAGCAGTACTTC.

The genes are TRBV18 and TRBJ2-6; D not certain. Trimming took 2 bases from V and 4 from J, leaving 9 bases between them. The CDR3 loop spans 15 amino acids. Per the germline V gene, CDR1 is KGHSH and CDR2 is LQKENI. The CDR3 region is CASSPEVAGANVLTF. CDR3 nucleotide sequence: TGTGCCAGCTCACCAGAGGTCGCCGGGGCCAACGTCCTGACTTTC.

The chain joins TRBV10-1 to TRBJ1-1; TRBD1 agrees at 10 bases. This CDR3 comprises 15 residues. Germline V gene data show CDR1 as WNHNN and CDR2 as SYGVQD (reference sequence). The V and J ends lost 3 bases and 5 bases, in that order; junction bases with no gene match: 6. The CDR3 spells CASSDRQGARTEAFF. CDR3 bases: TGCGCCAGCAGTGATCGACAGGGGGCTCGGACTGAAGCTTTCTTT.

This clone was observed a few times. The chain recombines TRBV13 with TRBJ2-7; tentatively, D is TRBD1 (6 bases). CDR3 length: 13 amino acids. Germline V gives CDR1 PRHDT, CDR2 FYEKMQ (reference sequence). V was shortened by 6 bases and J by 5 bases, with 14 bases between the two germline ends. The CDR3 reads CASRFRDINEQYF. CDR3 in DNA: TGTGCCAGCAGGTTCCGGGACATAAACGAGCAGTACTTC. Supplemented by reference TRBV13 and TRBJ2-7, the full variable domain reads AAGVIQSPRHLIKEKRETATLKCYPIPRHDTVYWYQQGPGQDPQFLISFYEKMQSDKGSIPDRFSAQQFSDYHSELNMSSLELGDSALYFCASRFRDINEQYFGPGTRLTVT.

The rearrangement joins TRBV2 to TRBJ2-6, with D possibly TRBD2 on 5 matching bases. The germline V gene encodes CDR1 SNHLY and CDR2 FYNNEI. CDR3 size: 15 residues. V dropped 6 bases and J dropped 0 bases, with 9 bases sitting between them. The CDR3 reads CASRDDYSGANVLTF. The CDR3 DNA follows: TGTGCCAGCAGAGATGACTACTCTGGGGCCAACGTCCTGACTTTC.

In this sample, this clone turned up a few times. V usage is TRBV27 and J usage is TRBJ1-4; the match to TRBD1 covers 7 bases. Per the germline V gene, CDR1 is MNHEY and CDR2 is SMNVEV (reference sequence). V dropped 6 bases and J dropped 4; count of bases not matched to a gene: 5. The CDR3 totals 14 residues. The CDR3 region has the DNA TGTGCCAGCAGCCAACAGGGGTTTAATGAAAAACTGTTTTTT. Its translation is CASSQQGFNEKLFF.

The V call is TRBV11-2, the J call TRBJ1-2; 8 bases align to TRBD1. There are 16 residues in the CDR3. CDR1 and CDR2 from the germline V gene are SGHAT and FQNNGV. J was trimmed by 5 bases and V by 2 bases; bases with no gene match: 10. The CDR3 DNA reads TGTGCCAGCAGCTTATCTGGCGTGGGACAGGCATATGGCTACACCTTC. This encodes CASSLSGVGQAYGYTF.

V is TRBV6-4 and J is TRBJ1-2; no reliable D call. The CDR3 is made up of 12 amino acids. V was trimmed by 1 base and J by 7 bases, leaving 7 bases between them. Germline loops: CDR1 MRHNA, CDR2 SNTAGT. As DNA, the CDR3 is TGTGCCAGCAGTGACTGGGCTTCTGGCTACACCTTC. It specifies CASSDWASGYTF.

In this sample, this clone turned up once. This chain links TRBV28 with TRBJ2-5; the D gene is possibly TRBD2 (7 bases). Deletions cut 1 base from V and 4 bases from J, with 16 bases between. Germline V CDR1 and CDR2: MDHEN, SYDVKM. The CDR3 extends over 16 amino acids. CDR3: CASSLSGGLGRETQYF. The DNA for the CDR3 is TGTGCCAGCAGTTTATCGGGGGGCCTCGGCCGAGAGACCCAGTACTTC.

This chain joins TRBV4-1 and TRBJ1-2; D gene ambiguous. V lost 1 base and J lost 8, with 14 bases in between. This CDR3 contains 14 residues. Germline V lookup: CDR1 MGHRA, CDR2 YSYEKL. CDR3 nucleotides: TGCGCCAGCAGCCAAGCCCTCGGACCGTGGGGCTACACCTTC. Protein product: CASSQALGPWGYTF.

This chain's CDR3 is CASSLEGTGADTQYF. The CDR3, as DNA: TGCGCCAGCAGCTTGGAAGGGACAGGGGCCGATACGCAGTATTTT. The chain employs TRBV5-1 and TRBJ2-3; 10 nucleotides align to TRBD1. CDR1 and CDR2 from the germline V gene are SGHRS and YFSETQ. V dropped 0 bases and J dropped 6; count of bases not matched to a gene: 4. The CDR3 is made up of 15 amino acids.

This clone has just one count. This chain joins TRBV19 and TRBJ1-1; perhaps TRBD1 as D (5 bases). The CDR3 contains 12 residues. CDR1 and CDR2 from the germline V gene are LNHDA and SQIVND (reference sequence). Trimming cost V 7 bases and J 11 bases, with 17 bases left between them. CDR3 amino acids: CASNGIDRRAFF. The CDR3 coding sequence is TGTGCCAGTAATGGAATCGACAGAAGGGCTTTCTTT.

This sequence joins TRBV27 and TRBJ2-5, with 9 bases lining up with TRBD2. Germline assignment: CDR1 MNHEY and CDR2 SMNVEV (reference sequence). The CDR3 sequence is 14 residues long. With V trimmed by 6 bases and J by 4 bases, 6 bases remained unmatched. CDR3 sequence reads: CASSRGGASETQYF. The DNA of the CDR3 is TGTGCCAGCAGCCGCGGGGGGGCGTCAGAGACCCAGTACTTC.

V gene TRBV19 combines with J gene TRBJ2-7, with D perhaps matching TRBD2 (6 bases). V was clipped by 5 bases and J by 6 bases, with 17 bases between them. This CDR3 has 14 residues. CDR1 is LNHDA and CDR2 is SQIVND in the germline V gene (reference sequence). CDR3 DNA: TGTGCCAGTAGTGTACTAGCATCCAAAGGCGAGCAGTACTTC. This gives the protein CASSVLASKGEQYF.

The chain combines TRBV5-6 with TRBJ2-6, with TRBD1 matching 7 bases. The CDR3 spans 18 residues. Trimming cost V 2 bases and J 0 bases; bases outside gene matches: 8. Looked up from germline, CDR1 is SGHDT and CDR2 is YYEEEE. CDR3 protein: CASSLTTGYRSGANVLTF. The CDR3 DNA reads as TGTGCCAGCAGCTTAACGACAGGGTACCGCTCTGGGGCCAACGTCCTGACTTTC. Looking up the rest from reference TRBV5-6 and TRBJ2-6 gives the full variable domain: DAGVTQSPTHLIKTRGQQVTLRCSPKSGHDTVSWYQQALGQGPQFIFQYYEEEERQRGNFPDRFSGHQFPNYSSELNVNALLLGDSALYLCASSLTTGYRSGANVLTFGAGSRLTVL.

The table lists this clone with a count of one. V is TRBV5-8 and J is TRBJ1-2; D might be TRBD1 (6 bases). The CDR3 runs 14 residues. Looked up from germline, CDR1 is SGHTS and CDR2 is YDEGEE. The ends were cut back, 1 base at V and 4 bases at J, with 11 bases in the middle. The CDR3 bases are TGTGCCAGCAGCTTGCCAGGGGTAGCCTATGGCTACACCTTC. It translates to CASSLPGVAYGYTF.

In this sample, this clone turned up a few times. V and J are TRBV4-1 and TRBJ2-3, with 13 bases lining up with TRBD2. Losses at the gene ends were 4 bases for V and 0 bases for J; bases not matched to a gene: 4. The CDR3 sequence is 17 residues long. The germline gives CDR1 MGHRA, CDR2 YSYEKL. This CDR3 is CASSRRTSGGSTDTQYF. The CDR3 coding sequence is TGCGCCAGCAGCCGCCGGACTAGCGGGGGTAGCACAGATACGCAGTATTTT.

The CDR3 nucleotides read TGCAGCGTAGGAGACGTTTCCCACACTGAAGCTTTCTTT. It translates to CSVGDVSHTEAFF. This chain uses TRBV29-1 with TRBJ1-1, with D uncertain. The CDR3 is 13 amino acids. V lost 6 bases and J lost 3, with 14 bases in between. The V gene's germline CDR1 is SQVTM and CDR2 ANQGSEA.

This rearrangement joins TRBV10-3 to TRBJ1-5, with a weak D call TRBD1 (6 bases). CDR1 and CDR2 from the germline V gene are ENHRY and SYGVKD. The V gene lost 10 bases and the J gene lost 2 bases, with 12 bases spanning the gap. The CDR3 sequence is 13 residues long. CDR3 nucleotides: TGTGCCACACAGGGCAATGGCAATCAGCCCCAGCATTTT. This gives the protein CATQGNGNQPQHF.

As DNA, the CDR3 is TGTGCCAGCAGTGAAGGACGGTCCCGCACAGATACGCAGTATTTT. Amino acids: CASSEGRSRTDTQYF. V gene TRBV6-1 combines with J gene TRBJ2-3; D remains unclear. The CDR3 is 15 residues long. Germline CDR1 reads MNHNS; CDR2 reads SASEGT. V shed 1 base and J shed 1 base, with 9 bases lying between them.

In its sample, this clone was seen once. V is TRBV11-3 and J is TRBJ2-3, with D possibly TRBD2 on 6 matching bases. In germline, CDR1 is SGHNT, CDR2 YENEEA. This CDR3 is 16 amino acids long. V lost 1 base and J 2 bases, leaving 13 bases between the germline ends. The CDR3: CASSLGRDFYTDTQYF. As DNA, the CDR3 is TGTGCCAGCAGCTTAGGTCGGGACTTCTACACAGATACGCAGTATTTT.

The V gene is TRBV18, the J gene TRBJ1-1; no definite D call. Per germline, CDR1 KGHSH and CDR2 LQKENI. The CDR3 is 13 amino acids. Trimming pared 2 bases from V and 4 bases from J, leaving 8 bases between. DNA of the CDR3: TGTGCCAGCTCACCAACCGACGGCACTGAAGCTTTCTTT. This codes for CASSPTDGTEAFF. The full variable domain, in which reference TRBV18 and TRBJ1-1 provide the parts outside the CDR3, is NAGVMQNPRHLVRRRGQEARLRCSPMKGHSHVYWYRQLPEEGLKFMVYLQKENIIDESGMPKERFSAEFPKEGPSILRIQQVVRGDSAAYFCASSPTDGTEAFFGQGTRLTVV.